These 5 T cell receptor beta chains originate from one sample sequenced in a study of technical replicates of blood from a handful of donors (dated by TCRdb to 2016 to 2017). The receptor library was made with the immunoSEQ multiplex PCR assay. TCRdb took over this immuneACCESS table, retaining in-frame rearrangements with V and J assigned. Such tables are incomplete; in checked studies, under half of the missing clones stem from an unresolved V gene, and the remainder is unexplained. Counted in this sample were about 88,000 clones; 85% to 95% of them appeared once. Approximately 0.35% of the sample belongs to the ten largest clones. The sequenced sample was T cells isolated from PBMCs. All receptors derive from a human donor in good health.

This clone has just one count. The chain uses TRBV30 and TRBJ2-7; D not certain. The germline gives CDR1 GTSNPN, CDR2 SVGIG (reference sequence). Deletions cut 0 bases from V and 7 bases from J, with 10 bases between. The CDR3 loop spans 12 amino acids. This CDR3 reads CAWSVNFLEQYF. The CDR3 DNA reads TGTGCCTGGAGTGTAAATTTCCTTGAGCAGTACTTC. The entire variable domain, with the rest obtained from reference TRBV30 and TRBJ2-7, is as follows: SQTIHQWPATLVQPVGSPLSLECTVEGTSNPNLYWYRQAAGRGLQLLFYSVGIGQISSEVPQNLSASRPQDRQFILSSKKLLLSDSGFYLCAWSVNFLEQYFGPGTRLTVT.

The rearrangement links TRBV27 to TRBJ2-7; possibly TRBD1 for D (6 bases). V lost 3 bases, J lost 4 bases, and 16 bases lay in between. The CDR3 is made up of 15 amino acids. Germline assignment: CDR1 MNHEY and CDR2 SMNVEV (reference sequence). Here the CDR3 DNA reads TGTGCCAGCAGTTTGACCGGACAGCCTCCGTACGAGCAGTACTTC. Translation: CASSLTGQPPYEQYF.

The rearrangement links TRBV18 to TRBJ1-1, with D possibly TRBD1 on 5 matching bases. Looked up from germline, CDR1 is KGHSH and CDR2 is LQKENI. With 3 bases removed from V and 3 bases from J, the gap between germline ends came to 14 bases. The CDR3 loop spans 15 amino acids. CDR3 protein: CASSPEEGPDTEAFF. DNA for the CDR3: TGTGCCAGCTCACCTGAGGAGGGGCCCGACACTGAAGCTTTCTTT.

The rearrangement joins TRBV7-6 to TRBJ1-2; D may be TRBD1 (6 bases). In germline, CDR1 is SGHVS, CDR2 FNYEAQ. This CDR3 spans 11 amino acids. Between the trimmed V and J ends, which lost 6 bases and 8 bases, there was a span of 10 bases. This CDR3 is CASRDRYGYTF. DNA for the CDR3: TGTGCCAGCAGGGACAGATACGGCTACACCTTC.

This chain uses TRBV28 with TRBJ2-7; 9 nucleotides align to TRBD2. V trimming: 5 bases; J trimming: 3 bases; junction bases outside the gene matches: 8. The V gene's germline CDR1 is MDHEN and CDR2 SYDVKM. The CDR3 totals 15 residues. In DNA form, the CDR3 reads TGTGCCAGCAGTCCCCCTCTAGCGGGGTACTACGAGCAGTACTTC. This codes for CASSPPLAGYYEQYF.